The 27 T cell receptor beta chains presented below share a single source sample, sequenced in a study of vaccination effects on CD4 cells after COVID-19. No antigens are known for them. Within the ViraFEST assay, antigen-specific CD4+ T cells underwent expansion with viral peptide pools prior to sequencing. Culture lasted 10 days before CD4+ T cell isolation. Two-dose BNT162b2 or mRNA-1273 vaccination was given to participants. Clones were sequenced by immunoSEQ multiplex PCR, and TCRdb holds only the in-frame ones, with some missing. This sample carries fewer than 90,000 clones, about three quarters of them seen once, and the ten largest clones take about 1.2%. The sample in question was CD4+ T cells from PBMCs cultured with HCoV-OC43 spike peptides, obtained after COVID-19 vaccination. Regarding subset: HCoV-OC43 spike overlapping peptide pool stimulation. These receptors all come from a human donor who received a COVID-19 vaccine.

The rearrangement links TRBV29-1 to TRBJ1-5; 7 nucleotides match TRBD1. Trimming took 4 bases from V and 1 from J; bases not matched to a gene: 1. Per the germline V gene, CDR1 is SQVTM and CDR2 is ANQGSEA. This CDR3 has 13 amino acids. The CDR3 DNA reads TGCAGCGTTGGACAGGGAAGCAATCAGCCCCAGCATTTT. Encoded protein: CSVGQGSNQPQHF.

The chain uses TRBV9 and TRBJ1-5; D is uncertain. Between the trimmed V and J ends, which lost 3 bases and 1 base, there was a span of 14 bases. Germline CDR1 is SGDLS and CDR2 is YYNGEE. The CDR3 runs 16 residues. CDR3: CASSGPPEGSNQPQHF. In DNA, the CDR3 is TGTGCCAGCAGCGGCCCTCCCGAAGGGAGCAATCAGCCCCAGCATTTT.

This clone was picked up one time. The chain's CDR3 is CAISESGQRFYGYTF. CDR3 sequence (DNA): TGTGCCATCAGTGAGTCGGGACAACGGTTCTATGGCTACACCTTC. This sequence joins TRBV10-3 and TRBJ1-2, with a tentative D call TRBD1 (6 bases). V was clipped by 0 bases and J by 4 bases, with 12 bases between them. Germline CDR1 reads ENHRY; CDR2 reads SYGVKD. CDR3 length equals 15 residues.

This chain uses TRBV5-1 with TRBJ2-1; 12 bases are a match to TRBD2. Germline V gene sequence: CDR1 SGHRS, CDR2 YFSETQ. V lost 3 bases and J lost 8; bases outside the gene matches: 12. The CDR3 totals 17 residues. The CDR3 loop reads CASSSMTTSGGYDEQFF. The CDR3 DNA reads as TGCGCCAGCAGCTCCATGACGACTAGCGGGGGATACGATGAGCAGTTCTTC.

The chain couples TRBV12-5 to TRBJ1-4; D is ambiguous. The CDR3 spans 17 residues. Trimming shortened V by 0 bases and J by 8 bases, and 19 bases separated the two germline ends. CDR1 LGHNT and CDR2 FRNRAP come from the germline V gene. CDR3 residues: CASGLVLPGSGKEKLFF. Written as DNA, the CDR3 is TGTGCTAGTGGTTTGGTACTTCCCGGGAGTGGCAAGGAAAAACTGTTTTTT.

V is TRBV5-4 and J is TRBJ2-2; 9 positions agree with TRBD2. The length of the CDR3 is 15 residues. V was clipped by 0 bases and J by 4 bases; unmatched bases: 1. Germline V gene lookup returns CDR1 SGHNT and CDR2 YYREEE (reference sequence). The CDR3 loop reads CASSLELAGTGELFF. For the CDR3, the DNA is TGTGCCAGCAGCTTGGAACTAGCGGGCACCGGGGAGCTGTTTTTT.

The chain is built from TRBV6-5 and TRBJ1-3, with 7 bases identical to TRBD1. The V gene end was trimmed by 5 bases and the J gene end by 4 bases; junction bases not matched to a gene: 8. The CDR3 extends over 15 amino acids. CDR1 MNHEY and CDR2 SVGAGI come from the germline V gene. The CDR3 DNA follows: TGTGCCAGCAGTCTCGATGGGACAGCCGGAAACACCATATATTTT. It is translated as CASSLDGTAGNTIYF.

The rearrangement joins TRBV24-1 to TRBJ2-3; D might be TRBD1 or TRBD2, each matching 7 bases. Trimming shortened V by 2 bases and J by 4 bases, and 18 bases separated the two germline ends. Germline V gene sequence: CDR1 KGHDR, CDR2 SFDVKD. This CDR3 is 17 amino acids long. The CDR3 loop reads CATSDWGDRAGADTQYF. In DNA form, the CDR3 reads TGTGCCACCAGTGATTGGGGCGACAGGGCGGGAGCAGATACGCAGTATTTT.

This clone turned up a few times. The chain has TRBV7-6 and TRBJ1-3; D is uncertain. CDR1 is SGHVS and CDR2 is FNYEAQ in the germline V gene. Trimming removed 5 bases at V and 2 bases at J, with 13 bases between. CDR3 length equals 15 residues. CDR3 in amino acids: CASSPVSHPGNTIYF. CDR3 DNA: TGTGCCAGCAGCCCTGTATCCCACCCTGGAAACACCATATATTTT. Drawing the rest from reference TRBV7-6 and TRBJ1-3, the complete variable domain is GAGVSQSPRYKVTKRGQDVALRCDPISGHVSLYWYRQALGQGPEFLTYFNYEAQQDKSGLPNDRFSAERPEGSISTLTIQRTEQRDSAMYRCASSPVSHPGNTIYFGEGSWLTVV.

The chain employs TRBV24-1 and TRBJ2-1, with 10 bases matching TRBD2. CDR1 KGHDR and CDR2 SFDVKD come from the germline V gene. The CDR3 is 17 residues long. Losses at the gene ends were 3 bases for V and 4 bases for J; bases not matched to a gene: 8. In DNA form, the CDR3 reads TGTGCCACCAGTGATCCCGTCGGGACTAGCGCTTACAATGAGCAGTTCTTC. Its translation is CATSDPVGTSAYNEQFF.

This chain connects TRBV24-1 to TRBJ2-2; D is ambiguous. This CDR3 is 15 amino acids long. The germline V and J ends were trimmed by 5 bases and 0 bases, with 9 bases remaining between them. CDR1 and CDR2 (germline): KGHDR, SFDVKD. CDR3 loop: CATSAPDANTGELFF. CDR3 nucleotide sequence: TGTGCCACCAGTGCCCCGGATGCGAACACCGGGGAGCTGTTTTTT.

This rearrangement joins TRBV24-1 to TRBJ2-1; 10 bases are a match to TRBD1. Germline CDR1 KGHDR, CDR2 SFDVKD. The CDR3 has 16 residues. V dropped 3 bases and J dropped 6; count of bases not matched to a gene: 7. CDR3: CATSDTDRGPRNEQFF. In nucleotides, the CDR3 is TGTGCCACCAGTGATACTGACAGGGGGCCTCGCAATGAGCAGTTCTTC.

The gene calls are TRBV6-6 and TRBJ1-1; TRBD1 might be the D (5 bases). In germline, CDR1 is MNHNY, CDR2 SVGAGI (reference sequence). Deletions cut 7 bases from V and 3 bases from J, with 12 bases between. There are 13 residues in the CDR3. The CDR3 here is CASTIQADTEAFF. CDR3 in DNA: TGTGCCAGCACCATACAGGCAGACACTGAAGCTTTCTTT.

The rearrangement joins TRBV5-1 to TRBJ1-2; D gene unclear. The CDR3 runs 14 residues. Trimming stripped 3 bases from V and 5 bases from J, with 14 bases between. Per the germline V gene, CDR1 is SGHRS and CDR2 is YFSETQ. The CDR3 spells CASSSDPGSYGYTF. The CDR3 DNA reads TGCGCCAGCAGCTCCGACCCGGGAAGTTATGGCTACACCTTC.

The V call is TRBV19, the J call TRBJ1-1, with D possibly being TRBD1 (6 bases). Trimming stripped 8 bases from V and 11 bases from J, with 21 bases between. CDR3 length: 13 amino acids. Germline CDR1 is LNHDA and CDR2 is SQIVND (reference sequence). CDR3 sequence reads: CASRLTVGQLAFF. Written as DNA, the CDR3 is TGTGCCAGTCGACTGACGGTTGGACAGTTGGCTTTCTTT.

The chain is built from TRBV19 and TRBJ2-3; 11 nucleotides align to TRBD2. The junction had 3 bases not matched to a gene; V was cut back by 0 bases and J by 10 bases. Per germline, CDR1 LNHDA and CDR2 SQIVND (reference sequence). This CDR3 comprises 14 residues. CDR3 protein: CASSIDATSGAQYF. The CDR3 bases are TGTGCCAGTAGTATAGACGCGACTAGCGGGGCGCAGTATTTT. Full variable domain (outside the CDR3, taken from reference TRBV19 and TRBJ2-3): DGGITQSPKYLFRKEGQNVTLSCEQNLNHDAMYWYRQDPGQGLRLIYYSQIVNDFQKGDIAEGYSVSREKKESFPLTVTSAQKNPTAFYLCASSIDATSGAQYFGPGTRLTVL.

The chain uses TRBV28 and TRBJ1-4; no clear D gene. The CDR3 runs to 14 residues. Trimming pared 3 bases from V and 4 bases from J, leaving 9 bases between. CDR1 and CDR2 from the germline V gene are MDHEN and SYDVKM. The CDR3 loop reads CASSLRVLNEKLFF. CDR3 nucleotide sequence: TGTGCCAGCAGTTTGCGGGTTCTTAATGAAAAACTGTTTTTT.

The rearrangement links TRBV5-1 to TRBJ1-1; D is ambiguous. Trimming removed 4 bases at V and 5 bases at J, with 12 bases between. Germline V gene sequence: CDR1 SGHRS, CDR2 YFSETQ. The CDR3 has 13 amino acids. The CDR3 region is CASSPSGSTEAFF. The CDR3 region has the DNA TGCGCCAGCAGCCCCTCTGGGAGTACTGAAGCTTTCTTT.

The chain couples TRBV6-2 or TRBV6-3 to TRBJ2-5; D is possibly TRBD2 (5 bases). CDR3 size: 12 residues. Deletions cut 4 bases from V and 7 bases from J, with 10 bases between. The germline V gene encodes CDR1 MNHEY and CDR2 SVGEGT. For the CDR3, the DNA is TGTGCCAGCAGTTTTATGGCGGGGACCCAGTACTTC. Amino acids: CASSFMAGTQYF.

This clone was recorded once. The J gene is TRBJ2-5, the V gene TRBV28; unclear D gene. The CDR3 is 13 residues long. Between the trimmed V and J ends, which lost 6 bases and 7 bases, there was a span of 15 bases. Germline V gives CDR1 MDHEN, CDR2 SYDVKM. The CDR3 spells CASSSGGVGTQYF. The CDR3 region has the DNA TGTGCCAGCAGCTCCGGTGGCGTGGGGACCCAGTACTTC.

This clone was recorded a few times. The CDR3 sequence: CASSFGTGMNTEAFF. The CDR3 nucleotides read TGTGCCAGCAGCTTTGGGACAGGTATGAACACTGAAGCTTTCTTT. The chain recombines TRBV7-2 with TRBJ1-1, with 8 bases aligning to TRBD1. J lost 0 bases, V lost 3 bases, and 3 bases had no gene match. CDR1 is SGHTA, CDR2 FQGNSA, per germline. The CDR3 is made up of 15 amino acids.

CDR3 residues: CASSPSLTDTQYF. CDR3 nucleotides: TGTGCCAGCTCACCTAGCCTTACAGATACGCAGTATTTT. The J gene is TRBJ2-3, the V gene TRBV18; D uncertain. There are 13 residues in the CDR3. Germline V gene sequence: CDR1 KGHSH, CDR2 LQKENI. Trimming shortened V by 3 bases and J by 3 bases, and 7 bases separated the two germline ends.

This chain connects TRBV7-2 to TRBJ2-5; 7 bases agree with TRBD1. V gave up 5 bases and J gave up 0 bases; unmatched junction bases: 12. Germline assignment: CDR1 SGHTA and CDR2 FQGNSA. This CDR3 spans 17 amino acids. The CDR3 is CASSPRLGTAYQETQYF. The CDR3 DNA reads TGTGCCAGCAGCCCCCGGCTCGGGACAGCGTACCAAGAGACCCAGTACTTC. Together with reference TRBV7-2 and TRBJ2-5, the CDR3 gives the full variable domain: GAGVSQSPSNKVTEKGKDVELRCDPISGHTALYWYRQSLGQGLEFLIYFQGNSAPDKSGLPSDRFSAERTGGSVSTLTIQRTQQEDSAVYLCASSPRLGTAYQETQYFGPGTRLLVL.

The chain carries TRBV7-2 and TRBJ2-1, with TRBD1 matching over 7 bases. V lost 0 bases to trimming and J lost 13 bases; unmatched junction nucleotides: 6. Germline CDR1 and CDR2: SGHTA and FQGNSA. The CDR3 is made up of 13 amino acids. The CDR3 DNA follows: TGTGCCAGCAGCTTAGCCCGGGACAGAAAACAGTTCTTC. It is translated as CASSLARDRKQFF.

The V and J genes are TRBV3-1 (or the pseudogene TRBV3-2) and TRBJ1-4, with D perhaps TRBD1 (6 bases). The V and J ends lost 4 bases and 0 bases respectively, with 9 bases between them. Germline CDR1 and CDR2: LGHDT and YNNKEL (reference sequence). This CDR3 is built from 15 residues. The CDR3 protein is CASSRGGATNEKLFF. CDR3 in DNA: TGTGCCAGCAGCCGGGGGGGCGCAACTAATGAAAAACTGTTTTTT.

V and J are TRBV3-1 (or the pseudogene TRBV3-2) and TRBJ1-2; D is uncertain. Germline CDR1 LGHDT, CDR2 YNNKEL (reference sequence). Trimming left V 1 base short and J 5 bases short, with 8 bases between. The CDR3 sequence is 13 residues long. The CDR3 nucleotides are TGTGCCAGCAGCCAAGGGGGATTGTATGGCTACACCTTC. Translated: CASSQGGLYGYTF.

The chain combines TRBV19 with TRBJ2-1, with TRBD1 matching 7 bases. This CDR3 is 14 amino acids long. CDR1 is LNHDA, CDR2 SQIVND, per germline (reference sequence). V lost 5 bases, J lost 7 bases, and 8 bases stayed unmatched. This CDR3 is CASSSGQPRNEQFF. The DNA for the CDR3 is TGTGCCAGTAGTTCGGGACAGCCTCGGAATGAGCAGTTCTTC.